What follows are 28 T cell receptor beta chains derived from one specimen sequenced in a study of shared clonotypes between healthy human individuals. The data were produced by immunoSEQ multiplex PCR, yet TCRdb's version contains in-frame clones alone and is incomplete. This table has millions of clones, 90% to 95% appearing once. Sequenced material: naive CD4+ T cells sorted from blood. Subset denoted: CD45RA+ positively selected. The receptors were sampled from a young man in good health.

This rearrangement joins TRBV5-1 to TRBJ1-2; a possible D gene is TRBD1 (6 bases). The CDR3 has 14 residues. Germline CDR1 and CDR2: SGHRS and YFSETQ. V dropped 3 bases and J dropped 8 bases, with 17 bases sitting between them. The CDR3 DNA follows: TGCGCCAGCAGCTCCCGAACAGGGCGGCCCGGCTACACCTTC. It is translated as CASSSRTGRPGYTF. Full variable domain (rest looked up from reference TRBV5-1 and TRBJ1-2): KAGVTQTPRYLIKTRGQQVTLSCSPISGHRSVSWYQQTPGQGLQFLFEYFSETQRNKGNFPGRFSGRQFSNSRSEMNVSTLELGDSALYLCASSSRTGRPGYTFGSGTRLTVV.

The genes are TRBV25-1 and TRBJ1-2, with D unresolved. V lost 7 bases, J lost 3 bases, and 3 bases lay in between. Germline-derived CDR1 and CDR2 are MGHDK and SYGVNS. The CDR3 length is 10 residues. The CDR3 here is CASNHYGYTF. The CDR3 nucleotides read TGTGCCAGCAATCACTATGGCTACACCTTC.

A word on this clone: The sample has other DNA sequences that encode this CDR3 too. This chain uses TRBV19 with TRBJ2-2; D possibly matches TRBD1 or TRBD2 (5 bases each). Germline V gene sequence: CDR1 LNHDA, CDR2 SQIVND (reference sequence). V was shortened by 6 bases and J by 1 base, with 9 bases between the two germline ends. The CDR3 is 14 residues long. Here the CDR3 reads CASRGRGNTGELFF. The CDR3 bases are TGTGCCAGTAGGGGACGGGGGAACACCGGGGAGCTGTTTTTT.

This chain joins TRBV6-1 and TRBJ2-2, with D possibly TRBD2 on 5 matching bases. Per the germline V gene, CDR1 is MNHNS and CDR2 is SASEGT. The CDR3 contains 13 residues. The V and J ends lost 8 bases and 2 bases respectively, with 9 bases between them. In DNA, the CDR3 is TGTGCCAGCGGAGGAGGAAACACCGGGGAGCTGTTTTTT. It codes for CASGGGNTGELFF.

This sequence joins TRBV25-1 and TRBJ2-5; tentatively, D is TRBD1 or TRBD2 (5 bases each). The CDR3 is 13 residues long. Germline-derived CDR1 and CDR2 are MGHDK and SYGVNS. V lost 5 bases and J 9 bases, leaving 16 bases between the germline ends. Here the CDR3 reads CASSPLEGTAQYF. The CDR3 coding sequence is TGTGCCAGCAGTCCCCTGGAAGGGACGGCCCAGTACTTC.

The rearrangement uses TRBV6-5 and TRBJ2-3; the D gene could be TRBD1 or TRBD2 (5 bases each). The CDR3 contains 15 residues. CDR1 is MNHEY and CDR2 is SVGAGI in the germline V gene. The germline V and J ends were trimmed by 7 bases and 10 bases, with 24 bases remaining between them. Here the CDR3 reads CASIESGKSRAAQYF. CDR3 bases: TGTGCCAGCATCGAATCAGGGAAATCGCGGGCAGCGCAGTATTTT.

This clone was counted a few times. The CDR3 bases are TGTGCCAGCAGGGGGCGAAGCGGGGAGCTGTTTTTT. Translating it yields CASRGRSGELFF. This sequence joins TRBV28 and TRBJ2-2; TRBD1 is a possible D gene (5 bases). Germline values: CDR1 MDHEN, CDR2 SYDVKM. V shed 6 bases and J shed 7 bases, with 9 bases lying between them. This CDR3 has 12 residues.

The chain recombines TRBV11-2 with TRBJ2-3, with 13 positions matching TRBD2. After removal of 6 bases from V and 10 bases from J, the junction contained 13 bases not matched to a gene. Germline V lookup: CDR1 SGHAT, CDR2 FQNNGV. This CDR3 comprises 16 residues. The DNA of the CDR3 is TGTGCCAGCAGTCCCACACTAGCGGGGGGGCCGGCTGCGCAGTATTTT. Amino acids: CASSPTLAGGPAAQYF.

The chain couples TRBV10-3 to TRBJ2-3; D is tentatively TRBD1 or TRBD2 (5 bases each). Germline CDR1 and CDR2: ENHRY and SYGVKD. This CDR3 comprises 15 residues. Trimming took 4 bases from V and 4 from J, leaving 15 bases between them. The CDR3 DNA is TGTGCCATCAGTGCGGGACGGGACCGTTCAGATACGCAGTATTTT. Residues: CAISAGRDRSDTQYF.

The V gene is TRBV27, the J gene TRBJ2-2, with D hard to call. Germline CDR1 MNHEY, CDR2 SMNVEV (reference sequence). With 1 base removed from V and 6 bases from J, the gap between germline ends came to 3 bases. The CDR3 is 12 residues long. CDR3: CASSLYSGELFF. The CDR3 nucleotides read TGTGCCAGCAGTTTATATTCCGGGGAGCTGTTTTTT.

The chain is built from TRBV18 and TRBJ1-3; possible D gene TRBD1, 6 bases. The length of the CDR3 is 15 residues. V lost 3 bases, J lost 4 bases, and 13 bases lay in between. Germline V gene sequence: CDR1 KGHSH, CDR2 LQKENI. CDR3 residues: CASSPPTGHGNTIYF. The CDR3 DNA reads TGTGCCAGCTCACCTCCCACAGGGCACGGAAACACCATATATTTT. Supplemented by reference TRBV18 and TRBJ1-3, the full variable domain reads NAGVMQNPRHLVRRRGQEARLRCSPMKGHSHVYWYRQLPEEGLKFMVYLQKENIIDESGMPKERFSAEFPKEGPSILRIQQVVRGDSAAYFCASSPPTGHGNTIYFGEGSWLTVV.

The CDR3: CASSPTPLAPSSYEQYF. CDR3 nucleotides: TGTGCCAGCAGCCCAACACCGCTAGCACCGAGCTCCTACGAGCAGTACTTC. The rearrangement links TRBV5-4 to TRBJ2-7; maybe TRBD2 (5 bases). The germline CDR1 and CDR2 sequences are SGHNT and YYREEE (reference sequence). The CDR3 loop spans 17 amino acids. V lost 4 bases and J lost 0, with 20 bases in between.

The genes are TRBV2 and TRBJ1-5; 8 bases map to TRBD1. Germline values: CDR1 SNHLY, CDR2 FYNNEI. The CDR3 length is 15 residues. V trimming: 6 bases; J trimming: 10 bases; junction bases outside the gene matches: 14. This CDR3 reads CASRPTGTGKLPQHF. CDR3 bases: TGTGCCAGCAGACCCACCGGGACAGGTAAATTACCCCAGCATTTT. The complete variable domain, with remaining parts taken from reference TRBV2 and TRBJ1-5, reads EPEVTQTPSHQVTQMGQEVILRCVPISNHLYFYWYRQILGQKVEFLVSFYNNEISEKSEIFDDQFSVERPDGSNFTLKIRSTKLEDSAMYFCASRPTGTGKLPQHFGDGTRLSIL.

CDR3 residues: CASSLIQNTGELFF. CDR3 nucleotides: TGTGCCAGCAGCTTAATCCAGAACACCGGGGAGCTGTTTTTT. This sequence joins TRBV5-5 and TRBJ2-2; D unresolved. Trimming took off 2 bases at V and 1 base at J, with 6 bases between the two ends. Germline values: CDR1 SGHKS, CDR2 YYEKEE (reference sequence). There are 14 residues in the CDR3.

This clone appeared a single time. The chain employs TRBV9 and TRBJ2-3, with no clear D. The CDR3 has 14 amino acids. CDR1 and CDR2 from the germline V gene are SGDLS and YYNGEE. Trimming stripped 0 bases from V and 2 bases from J, with 7 bases between. Here the CDR3 DNA reads TGTGCCAGCAGCGTAGCCGACCACACAGATACGCAGTATTTT. Translation gives CASSVADHTDTQYF.

The chain combines TRBV6-5 with TRBJ2-7, with D possibly called TRBD1 or TRBD2 (5 bases each). Germline values: CDR1 MNHEY, CDR2 SVGAGI. The CDR3 contains 15 residues. Trimming left V 2 bases short and J 6 bases short, with 17 bases between. The CDR3 region has the DNA TGTGCCAGCAGTTACAAGGGGAGCACCAGTATCGAGCAGTACTTC. It encodes CASSYKGSTSIEQYF.

This clone was recorded a few times. Distinct nucleotide sequences in the sample also encode this CDR3. The chain links TRBV6-5 to TRBJ2-2; D remains ambiguous. Germline-derived CDR1 and CDR2 are MNHEY and SVGAGI. V was cut by 2 bases and J by 7 bases, with 14 bases left in between. This CDR3 comprises 15 residues. DNA of the CDR3: TGTGCCAGCAGTTACCCGCAAGGAGCAGGCGGGGAGCTGTTTTTT. The encoded protein is CASSYPQGAGGELFF.

The chain couples TRBV4-1 to TRBJ2-1; TRBD1 agrees at 11 bases. Germline loops: CDR1 MGHRA, CDR2 YSYEKL. Trimming at V came to 0 bases and at J to 15 bases, leaving 10 bases not matched to a gene. The CDR3 is 15 residues long. The DNA for the CDR3 is TGCGCCAGCAGCCAAGAACCCTCGGACAGGGGGCTTCTGTTCTTC. Translating gives CASSQEPSDRGLLFF.

The chain uses TRBV5-1 and TRBJ1-1; D is unclear. The CDR3 totals 13 residues. Trimming removed 3 bases from V and 7 bases from J, with 13 bases in between. Germline CDR1 and CDR2: SGHRS and YFSETQ. The CDR3: CASSSDPDVEAFF. DNA for the CDR3: TGCGCCAGCAGCTCTGACCCGGATGTTGAAGCTTTCTTT.

The V call is TRBV7-3, the J call TRBJ2-7; TRBD1 aligns across 7 bases. Germline V gene lookup returns CDR1 SGHTA and CDR2 FQGTGA. The CDR3 spans 14 residues. The junction had 2 bases not matched to a gene; V was cut back by 0 bases and J by 3 bases. The CDR3 DNA is TGTGCCAGCAGCTTAACGGGACAGAGCTACGAGCAGTACTTC. It translates to CASSLTGQSYEQYF.

This chain joins TRBV20-1 and TRBJ2-1; unclear D gene. Germline loops: CDR1 DFQATT, CDR2 SNEGSKA (reference sequence). V dropped 5 bases and J dropped 12 bases, with 11 bases sitting between them. This CDR3 is built from 10 residues. CDR3 nucleotides: TGCAGTGCTTATGGTAACGTGCAGTTCTTC. This gives the protein CSAYGNVQFF.

The chain couples TRBV5-5 to TRBJ1-5; D ambiguous. Trimming shortened V by 0 bases and J by 7 bases, and 8 bases separated the two germline ends. The CDR3 is 13 residues long. CDR1 is SGHKS, CDR2 YYEKEE, per germline (reference sequence). DNA for the CDR3: TGTGCCAGCAGCTTGGGGGGTGACCAGCCCCAGCATTTT. Translating gives CASSLGGDQPQHF.

Comments on this clone: This CDR3 fails to terminate in the conserved phenylalanine or tryptophan, so it likely reflects a read error. No DNA is shown, since the ends of the CDR3 on it are uncertain; the CDR3 is the one TCRdb lists. The rearrangement uses TRBV14 and TRBJ2-7; the listed D gene, TRBD1, was not tested against the DNA. Germline CDR1 SGHDN, CDR2 FVKESK. The CDR3 comprises 9 residues, both ends counted. CDR3 amino acids: CASSRRRSL.

This clone was found once. V and J are TRBV5-1 and TRBJ2-2; D is unclear. The germline gives CDR1 SGHRS, CDR2 YFSETQ. Trimming took 9 bases from V and 1 from J, leaving 16 bases between them. This CDR3 is built from 15 residues. In nucleotides, the CDR3 is TGCGCCACCGGCAGGCAGCCAGGGAACACCGGGGAGCTGTTTTTT. Its protein is CATGRQPGNTGELFF.

J is TRBJ2-3 and V is TRBV2; 8 positions match TRBD1. V dropped 6 bases and J dropped 1; count of bases not matched to a gene: 6. Germline V gene data show CDR1 as SNHLY and CDR2 as FYNNEI. CDR3 length: 15 residues. In nucleotides, the CDR3 is TGTGCCAGCAGGTTCGGACAGGGCCGCACAGATACGCAGTATTTT. Its translation: CASRFGQGRTDTQYF.

The chain is built from TRBV29-1 and TRBJ2-1, with 7 bases identical to TRBD1. Germline loops: CDR1 SQVTM, CDR2 ANQGSEA. V dropped 8 bases and J dropped 9; count of bases not matched to a gene: 10. The CDR3 contains 12 residues. CDR3 residues: CSSRQGRSEQFF. In DNA form, the CDR3 reads TGCAGCTCGAGACAGGGTCGGAGTGAGCAGTTCTTC.

V gene TRBV5-1 combines with J gene TRBJ1-2, with TRBD1 as a possible D gene (6 bases). The germline gives CDR1 SGHRS, CDR2 YFSETQ. The CDR3 covers 13 residues. V was shortened by 0 bases and J by 8 bases, with 11 bases between the two germline ends. CDR3 sequence: CASSLEGGDGYTF. CDR3 in DNA: TGCGCCAGCAGCTTGGAGGGGGGAGACGGCTACACCTTC. Variable domain in full (rest from reference TRBV5-1 and TRBJ1-2): KAGVTQTPRYLIKTRGQQVTLSCSPISGHRSVSWYQQTPGQGLQFLFEYFSETQRNKGNFPGRFSGRQFSNSRSEMNVSTLELGDSALYLCASSLEGGDGYTFGSGTRLTVV.

The CDR3 DNA follows: TGCAGCTCGTACGTTCGCCCGGGCACAGATACGCAGTATTTT. It is translated as CSSYVRPGTDTQYF. The rearrangement links TRBV29-1 to TRBJ2-3; D remains unclear. Trimming pared 8 bases from V and 1 base from J, leaving 16 bases between. CDR3 length equals 14 residues. The germline V gene encodes CDR1 SQVTM and CDR2 ANQGSEA.